The clone carrying this T cell receptor beta chain showed up many times. The antigen remains undetermined. The data belong to a study of T cells in Graves' hyperthyroidism and ophthalmopathy. Looking at the study overall: Prior to any treatment, at the point of initial diagnosis, peripheral blood was collected.

Study-level findings and limits: A model of 13 V-J pairs discriminated ophthalmopathy from stable hyperthyroidism.

The hyperthyroidism was newly diagnosed and had lasted under 2 months; the patients were aged 18 to 65. The PBMCs had their origin in around 10 ml of fresh peripheral blood. In germline, CDR1 is SGHRS, CDR2 YFSETQ. The CDR3 has 22 residues. V was clipped by 8 bases and J by 0 bases; unmatched bases: 28. It was RNA transcripts that yielded the amplified TCR beta CDR3 regions. First-round RT-PCR targeting the TCR CDR3 was performed with the HTBI primer set. TCRdb processed the multiplex PCR reads anew with MiXCR; each CDR3 protein has one entry. The sample yields roughly 380,000 distinct CDR3 sequences, about 15% seen once.

The sequencing sample was made of blood. The chain uses TRBV5-1 and TRBJ2-2, with TRBD2 matching 7 bases. The TCR comes from a woman aged 60-75 years with Graves' hyperthyroidism. The CDR3 spells CASYLFGLAGSTPHPNTGELFF. The CDR3 coding sequence is TGCGCCAGTTACCTCTTCGGATTAGCGGGTTCTACCCCTCACCCGAACACCGGGGAGCTGTTTTTT.